The clone carrying this TCR beta chain was counted a few times. This entry comes from a study of T cells in Graves' hyperthyroidism and ophthalmopathy. TCR beta CDR3 sequences were amplified from RNA transcripts. HTBI primers drove first-round RT-PCR of the TCR CDR3. TCRdb itself ran the multiplex PCR reads through MiXCR, one entry per CDR3 protein. This repertoire shows hundreds of thousands of distinct CDR3 sequences, around 19% found once; its top ten account for under 45%. The germline V gene has CDR1 MNHEY and CDR2 SVGAGI. This CDR3 comprises 15 residues. Deletions cut 2 bases from V and 4 bases from J, with 9 bases between.

V is TRBV6-5 and J is TRBJ2-6; D not resolved. Input material: blood. This clonotype was obtained from a middle-aged man with Graves' ophthalmopathy. DNA of the CDR3: TGTGCCAGCAGTTACGTCTCCCCCGGGGCCAACGTCCTGACTTTC. Residues: CASSYVSPGANVLTF.